A single sample gave rise to the 5 T cell receptor beta chains below, sequenced in a study of graft-versus-host responses after intestinal transplantation. Measured with immunoSEQ multiplex PCR; TCRdb has only the in-frame clones, and not every one. The sample has about 90,000 clones; under 95% are singletons. No antigen has been assigned to these receptors. Sample: unstimulated CD4+ T cells sorted from spleen or lymph node cells, taken before transplant. These receptors all come from a human donor who was the organ donor for an intestinal transplant.

The chain employs TRBV18 and TRBJ1-2; 9 nucleotides match TRBD1. Germline V gene data show CDR1 as KGHSH and CDR2 as LQKENI. The CDR3 runs to 13 residues. With 7 bases clipped from V and 5 bases from J, the junction kept 5 bases outside the gene matches. CDR3 sequence (DNA): TGTGCCAGCTATACACAGGGGGCGTATGGCTACACCTTC. It encodes CASYTQGAYGYTF.

DNA for the CDR3: TGTGCCAGCAGTTCAAATCACGCGAGCAATTGGTACGAGCAGTACTTC. Protein sequence: CASSSNHASNWYEQYF. V gene TRBV28 combines with J gene TRBJ2-7; no clear D gene. Germline CDR1 MDHEN, CDR2 SYDVKM. This CDR3 contains 16 residues. Deletions cut 4 bases from V and 4 bases from J, with 20 bases between.

This clone has only one observation. The chain carries TRBV30 and TRBJ1-2; perhaps TRBD1 as D (6 bases). This CDR3 has 13 amino acids. Trimming took off 0 bases at V and 5 bases at J, with 10 bases between the two ends. The germline CDR1 and CDR2 sequences are GTSNPN and SVGIG (reference sequence). The chain's CDR3 is CAWSVQGIYGYTF. CDR3 DNA sequence: TGTGCCTGGAGTGTACAGGGAATATATGGCTACACCTTC. Filled out from reference TRBV30 and TRBJ1-2, the complete variable domain reads SQTIHQWPATLVQPVGSPLSLECTVEGTSNPNLYWYRQAAGRGLQLLFYSVGIGQISSEVPQNLSASRPQDRQFILSSKKLLLSDSGFYLCAWSVQGIYGYTFGSGTRLTVV.

The chain couples TRBV4-2 to TRBJ2-4; 7 bases are shared with TRBD2. The CDR3 totals 15 residues. The germline V gene encodes CDR1 LGHNA and CDR2 YNFKEQ. V lost 4 bases, J lost 1 base, and 4 bases stayed unmatched. The CDR3, as DNA: TGTGCCAGCAGCCGCCAAGCGGGGGCCAAAAACATTCAGTACTTC. Amino acid sequence: CASSRQAGAKNIQYF.

The CDR3 spells CASSFQGPYGYTF. The CDR3 bases are TGTGCCAGCAGTTTTCAGGGCCCCTATGGCTACACCTTC. The genes are TRBV28 and TRBJ1-2, with D possibly TRBD1 on 5 matching bases. The CDR3 consists of 13 residues. The germline V gene has CDR1 MDHEN and CDR2 SYDVKM. V dropped 3 bases and J dropped 4 bases, with 9 bases sitting between them.